The source of this TCR beta chain is a study of T cell responses to AZD1222 COVID-19 vaccine (dated by TCRdb to the early 2020s). Notes on the research overall: TCR sequencing was performed for over 230 trial participants, of whom about 200 were given two doses of AZD1222 and around 26 were given two doses of MenACWY control vaccine. Trial participants were enrolled into age subgroups of 18-55, 56-69 and 70-plus years, which contained about 150, 28 and 57 TCR-sequenced participants, respectively. On the study overall, not on this receptor specifically: The 56-69-year group was small, and its depth increase did not reach significance, likely because of low power. Conclusions about previously exposed vaccinees were limited because only six or seven AZD1222 recipients were SARS-CoV-2 seropositive at baseline. After two AZD1222 doses, spike-specific TCR breadth and depth were significantly higher than at day 0 and than in MenACWY recipients. No day 14 peak-response samples were available, so repertoires were characterized only after the peak T cell response. Most participants were white British and females outnumbered males, and the authors suggested that clonal diversity may have been underestimated. The whole spike protein was spanned by vaccine-associated CD4 TCRs, and dominant responses were seen in regions 160-218 and 743-854. Reportedly, almost half of the unique spike-specific TCRs recognized epitopes lying outside the regions that are mutated in the B.1.351 and B.1.1.7 variants.

Note on this clone: The target of this receptor is not known. No much larger clone exists at a distance of one base, and base qualities are not known.

The sample's time point label, in plain terms: about 28 days (+/-7) after the second vaccine dose. AZD1222 recipients with second doses at about 4 weeks or about 12 weeks were pooled, because spike-specific TCR depth and breadth did not differ between schedules. Samples from vaccinated people were obtained from the UK trials COV001 and COV002, which included a single-blind randomized controlled phase 2/3 trial of AZD1222 (ChAdOx1 nCoV-19) in healthy adults. For TCRbeta chain sequencing, PBMC samples from trial participants were taken at day 0 and at day 28 after the second dose. The CDR3 regions of human TCRbeta chains were analyzed by immunosequencing. The study's own analysis went as follows. TCRs in the repertoires were matched against a reference library of SARS-CoV-2-specific TCRs that had been generated with the MIRA antigen-specificity platform. Breadth was defined as the fraction of unique TCRs that were SARS-CoV-2-associated. Depth was defined as the fraction of total T cells that were SARS-CoV-2-associated. Each spike-specific TCR was assigned to its reactive spike region and to a CD4 or CD8 class using the MIRA data. Log10-transformed breadth and depth values were compared by one-way ANOVA with Sidak's multiple comparisons tests. Not all clones reach the TCRdb copy of this immuneACCESS table, which keeps in-frame sequences only. Checked studies attribute under half of the gap to unresolved V genes and leave the rest unexplained. The V and J calls and clone size were taken over from that table, and D and trimming were inferred from the DNA. Here the sample has 100,000 to 150,000 clones; 85% occur a single time. The ten largest clones add up to 3.5% to 5% of the sample.

V was cut back by 8 bases and J by 2 bases, leaving a gap of 13 bases between them. According to the germline V gene, CDR1 reads SGHAT and CDR2 reads FQNNGV. The CDR3 goes from the cysteine to the phenylalanine over 14 residues. The read is trimmed to its CDR3 DNA, 42 bases read in frame from base 1. This receptor was identified in an adult who received the AZD1222 COVID-19 vaccine. The chain couples TRBV11-2 to TRBJ1-3; a tentative D call is TRBD1 (6 bases match). Here the sequenced sample was peripheral blood, taken 28 days after the second AZD1222 dose. CDR3 reads: CASARGTAGNTIYF. The DNA sequence is TGTGCCAGCGCAAGGGGGACGGCTGGAAACACCATATATTTT.